The 29 T cell receptor beta chains below come from one sample, sequenced in a study of T cell changes during pregnancy in multiple sclerosis. Sequenced by immunoSEQ multiplex PCR; TCRdb stores in-frame clones only, minus some. The sample yields fewer than 55,000 clones, almost 95% seen once. Sequencing used peripheral blood, obtained after pregnancy. All receptors derive from a female donor with multiple sclerosis, enrolled in a pregnancy study.

The table lists this clone with a count of one. The genes are TRBV11-1 and TRBJ2-2; 13 bases agree with TRBD2. Trimming removed 6 bases from V and 6 bases from J; junction bases left unmatched: 4. The CDR3 loop spans 15 amino acids. Germline V gene sequence: CDR1 SGHAT, CDR2 FQDESV (reference sequence). The CDR3 coding sequence is TGTGCCAGCAGAAGACTAGCGGGGGGTTCCGGGGAGCTGTTTTTT. Residues: CASRRLAGGSGELFF.

The chain carries TRBV13 and TRBJ1-1; D possibly corresponds to TRBD1 (6 bases). The V and J ends lost 0 bases and 3 bases respectively, with 14 bases between them. This CDR3 comprises 16 residues. Germline values: CDR1 PRHDT, CDR2 FYEKMQ (reference sequence). The CDR3: CASSLGGHGADTEAFF. CDR3 nucleotide sequence: TGTGCCAGCAGCTTAGGGGGACACGGGGCCGACACTGAAGCTTTCTTT.

CDR3 region: CASSYSGQGREPEAFF. The CDR3 region has the DNA TGTGCCAGCAGTTACTCGGGACAGGGGCGGGAGCCTGAAGCTTTCTTT. The rearrangement joins TRBV6-5 to TRBJ1-1, with 10 bases lining up with TRBD1. The CDR3 extends over 16 amino acids. After removal of 0 bases from V and 6 bases from J, the junction contained 7 bases not matched to a gene. Germline V gene data show CDR1 as MNHEY and CDR2 as SVGAGI.

The chain couples TRBV7-6 to TRBJ1-5, with a possible D match to TRBD1 (6 bases). The CDR3 has 15 amino acids. The V gene's germline CDR1 is SGHVS and CDR2 FNYEAQ. Trimming shortened V by 6 bases and J by 2 bases, and 14 bases separated the two germline ends. The CDR3 loop reads CASSSDSGGNQPQHF. In DNA form, the CDR3 reads TGTGCCAGCAGTTCGGACAGTGGAGGCAATCAGCCCCAGCATTTT.

V gene TRBV7-3 combines with J gene TRBJ2-2; the match to TRBD2 covers 7 bases. Germline CDR1 is SGHTA and CDR2 is FQGTGA. There are 19 residues in the CDR3. V lost 2 bases to trimming and J lost 7 bases; unmatched junction nucleotides: 19. The CDR3 DNA follows: TGTGCCAGCAGCTTATACGGTACACGGGACTATCAGCAAGGCGGGGAGCTGTTTTTT. Residues: CASSLYGTRDYQQGGELFF.

V and J are TRBV9 and TRBJ2-2, with D maybe TRBD2 (5 bases). V gave up 7 bases and J gave up 5 bases, with 9 bases separating them. The CDR3 runs 12 residues. Germline assignment: CDR1 SGDLS and CDR2 YYNGEE. DNA of the CDR3: TGTGCCAGCCAGGACTTAACCGGGGAGCTGTTTTTT. Translation gives CASQDLTGELFF. Together with reference TRBV9 and TRBJ2-2, the CDR3 gives the full variable domain: DSGVTQTPKHLITATGQRVTLRCSPRSGDLSVYWYQQSLDQGLQFLIQYYNGEERAKGNILERFSAQQFPDLHSELNLSSLELGDSALYFCASQDLTGELFFGEGSRLTVL.

The J gene is TRBJ2-5, the V gene TRBV15; 8 nucleotides agree with TRBD2. With V trimmed by 3 bases and J by 2 bases, 2 bases remained unmatched. CDR1 LNHNV and CDR2 YYDKDF come from the germline V gene (reference sequence). CDR3 length equals 14 residues. The CDR3 DNA follows: TGTGCCACCAGCAGCGGGGGGGGTCAAGAGACCCAGTACTTC. It codes for CATSSGGGQETQYF.

This sequence joins TRBV2 and TRBJ2-1; the D is unclear. V was pared by 3 bases and J by 2 bases, with 5 bases between. The germline V gene has CDR1 SNHLY and CDR2 FYNNEI. The length of the CDR3 is 13 residues. The CDR3 is CASSEETYNEQFF. For the CDR3, the DNA is TGTGCCAGCAGTGAGGAGACCTACAATGAGCAGTTCTTC.

The chain is built from TRBV7-3 and TRBJ2-6, with D tentatively TRBD1 (5 bases). Germline loops: CDR1 SGHTA, CDR2 FQGTGA. The CDR3 has 18 amino acids. The V end was cut by 1 base, the J end by 0 bases, with 13 bases between. CDR3 DNA sequence: TGTGCCAGCAGCTTAATCGCCGCCAGGGACTCTGGGGCCAACGTCCTGACTTTC. This gives the protein CASSLIAARDSGANVLTF.

The rearrangement uses TRBV4-3 and TRBJ2-1; TRBD2 agrees at 8 bases. Losses at the gene ends were 3 bases for V and 5 bases for J; bases not matched to a gene: 6. Germline CDR1 and CDR2: LGHNA and YSLEER. The CDR3 has 15 residues. CDR3 region: CASSHTAGGDNEQFF. The CDR3 nucleotides are TGCGCCAGCAGCCATACCGCCGGGGGGGACAATGAGCAGTTCTTC.

This chain links TRBV29-1 with TRBJ2-3, with 14 bases aligning to TRBD2. J was trimmed by 3 bases and V by 6 bases; bases with no gene match: 5. The CDR3 totals 15 residues. Germline assignment: CDR1 SQVTM and CDR2 ANQGSEA. CDR3 amino acids: CSVNGLAGGTDTQYF. The CDR3 region has the DNA TGCAGCGTGAACGGACTAGCGGGGGGTACAGATACGCAGTATTTT.

The genes are TRBV18 and TRBJ1-4, with D possibly TRBD1 on 6 matching bases. The CDR3 sequence is 18 residues long. From germline, CDR1 is KGHSH and CDR2 LQKENI. V lost 0 bases, J lost 6 bases, and 20 bases lay in between. As DNA, the CDR3 is TGTGCCAGCTCACCACCCGCGACAGGATGGTTGGGCGATGAAAAACTGTTTTTT. This encodes CASSPPATGWLGDEKLFF.

The V call is TRBV11-2, the J call TRBJ2-5; 8 nucleotides match TRBD1. This CDR3 is 15 amino acids long. Germline trimming cut 3 bases from V and 1 base from J; bases unmatched to any gene: 4. CDR1 and CDR2 (germline): SGHAT, FQNNGV. CDR3 bases: TGTGCCAGCAGCTTCGAGGGACAGGCCCAAGAGACCCAGTACTTC. Its protein is CASSFEGQAQETQYF.

By share, this clone counts as medium-sized (0.01 to 0.1%). The chain employs TRBV5-1 and TRBJ1-2; no reliable D call. Germline V lookup: CDR1 SGHRS, CDR2 YFSETQ. V gave up 0 bases and J gave up 2 bases, with 14 bases separating them. This CDR3 has 16 amino acids. The CDR3 coding sequence is TGCGCCAGCAGCTTGGCCCCGAGGGCGGAGAACTATGGCTACACCTTC. It codes for CASSLAPRAENYGYTF.

The chain recombines TRBV18 with TRBJ2-3, with 10 bases identical to TRBD1. V was pared by 1 base and J by 4 bases, with 2 bases of the junction left unmatched. The length of the CDR3 is 15 residues. Germline CDR1 reads KGHSH; CDR2 reads LQKENI. CDR3 residues: CASSPRGTGADTQYF. The CDR3 region has the DNA TGTGCCAGCTCACCACGCGGGACAGGGGCAGATACGCAGTATTTT.

This clone was detected only a few times. The V gene is TRBV6-4, the J gene TRBJ1-1, with unresolved D. V was trimmed by 5 bases and J by 0 bases, leaving 13 bases between them. The CDR3 loop spans 15 amino acids. The V gene's germline CDR1 is MRHNA and CDR2 SNTAGT. Here the CDR3 DNA reads TGTGCCAGCAGTTCTCGGGTTGGCATGAACACTGAAGCTTTCTTT. It translates to CASSSRVGMNTEAFF.

The rearrangement uses TRBV9 and TRBJ2-5; 8 nucleotides match TRBD2. V shed 0 bases, J shed 2 bases, and the junction held 6 bases outside the gene matches. CDR1 and CDR2 from the germline V gene are SGDLS and YYNGEE. The length of the CDR3 is 16 residues. CDR3 sequence: CASSVGVAGKQETQYF. The CDR3 DNA sequence: TGTGCCAGCAGCGTAGGAGTAGCGGGGAAGCAAGAGACCCAGTACTTC.

The rearrangement joins TRBV6-1 to TRBJ2-5; D possibly corresponds to TRBD1 (5 bases). This CDR3 spans 19 amino acids. Trimming removed 0 bases at V and 4 bases at J, with 24 bases between. CDR1 is MNHNS and CDR2 is SASEGT in the germline V gene. CDR3 protein: CASSEAVSGRVLLRETQYF. The CDR3, as DNA: TGTGCCAGCAGTGAAGCTGTCTCGGGCAGGGTGCTTTTGCGAGAGACCCAGTACTTC.

The chain couples TRBV19 to TRBJ1-2; D possibly corresponds to TRBD1 (5 bases). In germline, CDR1 is LNHDA, CDR2 SQIVND (reference sequence). The CDR3 has 14 amino acids. Trimming removed 3 bases from V and 3 bases from J, with 11 bases in between. CDR3 residues: CASSIIGVDYGYTF. CDR3 DNA sequence: TGTGCCAGTAGTATTATAGGGGTGGACTATGGCTACACCTTC.

The chain recombines TRBV7-3 with TRBJ2-4, with TRBD1 matching 8 bases. The germline V gene has CDR1 SGHTA and CDR2 FQGTGA. The junction had 4 bases not matched to a gene; V was cut back by 3 bases and J by 0 bases. CDR3 size: 16 residues. CDR3 region: CASSLVRGPAKNIQYF. The DNA of the CDR3 is TGTGCCAGCAGCTTGGTCAGGGGGCCAGCCAAAAACATTCAGTACTTC.

This clone is a singleton in its sample. V and J are TRBV11-1 and TRBJ1-2; D unresolved. This CDR3 region has 14 residues. Germline CDR1 SGHAT, CDR2 FQDESV (reference sequence). Trimming pared 2 bases from V and 0 bases from J, leaving 7 bases between. The CDR3 loop is CASSLQPANYGYTF. The CDR3 DNA sequence: TGTGCCAGCAGCTTACAACCAGCTAACTATGGCTACACCTTC.

The chain employs TRBV5-5 and TRBJ1-5, with unresolved D. Trimming took off 0 bases at V and 2 bases at J, with 12 bases between the two ends. CDR3 size: 16 residues. Germline V lookup: CDR1 SGHKS, CDR2 YYEKEE (reference sequence). Written as DNA, the CDR3 is TGTGCCAGCAGCTTGGACAGACCCGGGGGCAATCAGCCCCAGCATTTT. This codes for CASSLDRPGGNQPQHF.

The CDR3 nucleotides read TGTGCCAGCAGTGATATTAATACGCAGTATTTT. It translates to CASSDINTQYF. This rearrangement joins TRBV6-1 to TRBJ2-3; no clear D. Germline V gene lookup returns CDR1 MNHNS and CDR2 SASEGT. Trimming stripped 3 bases from V and 7 bases from J, with 5 bases between. The CDR3 loop spans 11 amino acids.

J is TRBJ2-3 and V is TRBV10-3, with 7 bases fitting TRBD1. The J segment lost 4 bases and the V segment lost 8 bases, leaving 9 bases of the junction unmatched. CDR3 length: 14 residues. Germline assignment: CDR1 ENHRY and CDR2 SYGVKD. In DNA form, the CDR3 reads TGTGCCATCCAACAGGGGTATGAAGCAGATACGCAGTATTTT. Encoded protein: CAIQQGYEADTQYF.

CDR3 in DNA: TGTGCCAGCAGTCGTACAGGGGGGAATTACCAAGAGACCCAGTACTTC. It translates to CASSRTGGNYQETQYF. The V call is TRBV5-8, the J call TRBJ2-5, with 8 bases that match TRBD1. The CDR3 spans 16 residues. V dropped 5 bases and J dropped 0; count of bases not matched to a gene: 9. CDR1 and CDR2 from the germline V gene are SGHTS and YDEGEE.

This chain uses TRBV30 with TRBJ2-2; D possibly corresponds to TRBD2 (6 bases). Trimming removed 5 bases at V and 9 bases at J, with 13 bases between. The CDR3 length is 12 residues. Per germline, CDR1 GTSNPN and CDR2 SVGIG (reference sequence). The CDR3 DNA is TGTGCCTGGGGGACTGTCGTCTGGGAGCTGTTTTTT. Its translation: CAWGTVVWELFF.

The chain uses TRBV5-1 and TRBJ1-3; no reliable D call. The V gene's germline CDR1 is SGHRS and CDR2 YFSETQ. CDR3 length: 16 residues. Trimming cost V 5 bases and J 3 bases, with 18 bases left between them. DNA for the CDR3: TGCGCCAGCAGATCGGCAAGCGGCAAGGGTGGAAACACCATATATTTT. It specifies CASRSASGKGGNTIYF.

J is TRBJ1-2 and V is TRBV11-2, with no clear D. V gave up 5 bases and J gave up 0 bases, with 16 bases separating them. From germline, CDR1 is SGHAT and CDR2 FQNNGV. The CDR3 totals 16 residues. The CDR3 DNA reads TGTGCCAGCAGCCACACTCCCGGGATCACTAACTATGGCTACACCTTC. Translating gives CASSHTPGITNYGYTF. Combining the CDR3 with reference TRBV11-2 and TRBJ1-2 gives the whole variable domain EAGVAQSPRYKIIEKRQSVAFWCNPISGHATLYWYQQILGQGPKLLIQFQNNGVVDDSQLPKDRFSAERLKGVDSTLKIQPAKLEDSAVYLCASSHTPGITNYGYTFGSGTRLTVV.

CDR3 nucleotide sequence: TGTGCCAGCAGCCGAGGAGGCACTGAAGCTTTCTTT. Protein sequence: CASSRGGTEAFF. The rearrangement links TRBV9 to TRBJ1-1, with D unresolved. This CDR3 comprises 12 residues. The germline CDR1 and CDR2 sequences are SGDLS and YYNGEE. V lost 4 bases to trimming and J lost 4 bases, with 8 bases between them.